These 3 T cell receptor beta chains came from one sample sequenced in a study of blood T cell repertoires in COVID-19. Measured with immunoSEQ multiplex PCR; TCRdb has only the in-frame clones, and not every one. The repertoire holds around 100,000 clones, with approximately 91% as singletons. What was sequenced was peripheral blood. These receptors were obtained from a human donor in a cohort sampled during active COVID-19.

V usage is TRBV20-1 and J usage is TRBJ2-3; 12 bases are shared with TRBD2. CDR3 size: 18 residues. Germline lookup yields CDR1 DFQATT and CDR2 SNEGSKA (reference sequence). V was clipped by 3 bases and J by 2 bases; unmatched bases: 12. The CDR3 spells CSASLLAGGISFTDTQYF. CDR3 in DNA: TGCAGTGCTAGTTTACTAGCGGGGGGTATAAGTTTCACAGATACGCAGTATTTT.

CDR3 protein: CASSLNWLRMNTEAFF. The CDR3 coding sequence is TGTGCCAGCAGCTTGAATTGGTTGCGGATGAACACTGAAGCTTTCTTT. This chain uses TRBV5-6 with TRBJ1-1; D uncertain. V was pared by 1 base and J by 0 bases, with 13 bases between. The CDR3 has 16 residues. Germline-derived CDR1 and CDR2 are SGHDT and YYEEEE.

This clone was seen more than once but under ten times. V gene TRBV2 combines with J gene TRBJ2-3, with 9 bases that match TRBD2. Per germline, CDR1 SNHLY and CDR2 FYNNEI. The trim removed 9 bases at V and 2 bases at J, leaving 3 bases unmatched. This CDR3 has 13 residues. The CDR3 protein is CARAGGLTDTQYF. CDR3 bases: TGTGCCAGAGCGGGGGGACTCACAGATACGCAGTATTTT.